The rows below give T cell receptor beta chains drawn from one sample of a study of T cells after posttransplantation cyclophosphamide. Assay used: immunoSEQ multiplex PCR; TCRdb lists only in-frame clones, some missing. This table holds 32,000 or so clones with no singletons; the top ten claim 2.7%. Source material: PBMCs. The receptor set was obtained from a woman aged 55-69 years in good health, CMV-negative, and a related stem cell transplant donor. The CDR3 runs from the conserved cysteine through the conserved F or W. The D gene is left open where the match is weak. Some rows mark clone size as missing; the rest say once, few, many or name a class of expanded clone.

v_gene	d_gene	abundance	j_gene	len	CDR3nt	CDR3aa
TRBV30	TRBD2	many	TRBJ2-1	16	TGTGCCTGGCACAACGAATTTAGCGGGATCTACAATGAGCAGTTCTTC	CAWHNEFSGIYNEQFF
TRBV27	TRBD1	many	TRBJ1-2	14	TGTGCCAGCAGAACGGACAGGGGGTACTATGGCTACACCTTC	CASRTDRGYYGYTF
TRBV10-3	TRBD2	many	TRBJ2-3	15	TGTGCCATCAGATTCACTAGCGGGGGAGCAGATACGCAGTATTTT	CAIRFTSGGADTQYF
TRBV12-3/TRBV12-4	NA	many	TRBJ1-1	13	TGTGCCAGCAGTCGGCAGGGGAACACTGAAGCTTTCTTT	CASSRQGNTEAFF
TRBV28	NA	NA	TRBJ1-2	16	TGTGCCAGCAGTTTCAGTCAGCGCGGCGTAACCTATGGCTACACCTTC	CASSFSQRGVTYGYTF
TRBV7-3	TRBD2	many	TRBJ2-3	15	TGTGCCAGCAGCCTGGGCGGGAGGAGCTCAGATACGCAGTATTTT	CASSLGGRSSDTQYF
TRBV6-5	NA	many	TRBJ1-5	12	TGTGCCAGCAGGACAGGAGGACAGCCCCAGCATTTT	CASRTGGQPQHF
TRBV7-2	NA	many	TRBJ1-3	14	TGTGCCAGCAGCCCCGGACAGAATGGAAACACCATATATTTT	CASSPGQNGNTIYF
TRBV10-2	NA	many	TRBJ1-1	15	TGCGCCAGCAGTGAGTCGAACAGGGTTGCCACTGAAGCTTTCTTT	CASSESNRVATEAFF
TRBV4-1	TRBD2	many	TRBJ2-4	18	TGCGCCAGCAGCCCCGGGCTAGCGGGGGCCCGAGCCAAAAACATTCAGTACTTC	CASSPGLAGARAKNIQYF
TRBV19	TRBD1	many	TRBJ2-7	14	TGTGCCAGCAGACAGGGGGGGACATCCTACGAGCAGTACTTC	CASRQGGTSYEQYF
TRBV11-3	NA	many	TRBJ2-7	13	TGTGCCAGCAGCCCAGGGAGCTATAACGAGCAGTACTTC	CASSPGSYNEQYF
TRBV7-2	TRBD2	many	TRBJ2-1	15	TGTGCCAGCAGCTTACGCGGGGGGATCCAAAATGAGCAGTTCTTC	CASSLRGGIQNEQFF
TRBV6-6	NA	NA	TRBJ2-5	15	TGTGCCAGCAGTCAACAGGGTATCGCCCAAGAGACCCAGTACTTC	CASSQQGIAQETQYF
TRBV5-8	NA	many	TRBJ1-5	11	TGTGCCAGCAGCTTCGATCAGCCCCAGCATTTT	CASSFDQPQHF
TRBV6-5	NA	many	TRBJ2-1	14	TGTGCCAGCAGTTACCCGAGCAGGGTCAATGAGCAGTTCTTC	CASSYPSRVNEQFF
TRBV28	NA	many	TRBJ2-4	17	TGTGCCAGCAGTTTAGTTGGTAGCGGAATAGCCAAAAACATTCAGTACTTC	CASSLVGSGIAKNIQYF
TRBV6-4	NA	many	TRBJ2-3	15	TGTGCCAGCGGTAAAGAGGCAGGAACGACAGATACGCAGTATTTT	CASGKEAGTTDTQYF
TRBV5-5	TRBD1	NA	TRBJ2-7	16	TGTGCCAGCAGCTCCGGACAGGGGGCCAGCGACTACGAGCAGTACTTC	CASSSGQGASDYEQYF
TRBV7-8	TRBD1	NA	TRBJ2-2	13	TGTGCCAGCAGCCGAACAGGGGCCGGGGAGCTGTTTTTT	CASSRTGAGELFF
TRBV30	TRBD1	NA	TRBJ2-1	12	TGTGCCTGGAAGGGGGCCTCGAATGAGCAGTTCTTC	CAWKGASNEQFF
TRBV30	TRBD2	many	TRBJ2-1	13	TGTGCCTGGAGCGTCTCCACTAGCGGAAGGGAGTTCTTC	CAWSVSTSGREFF